These 5 T cell receptor beta chains originate from one sample sequenced in a study of blood T cells in healthy people across ages. Alongside a J-beta primer mix, a sample-barcoded 5' primer served in a second PCR lasting about 7 to 11 cycles. TCRdb redid the calling of the 5' RACE reads with MiXCR, one entry per CDR3 protein. The repertoire holds 950,000 to 1,200,000 distinct CDR3 sequences, 30% to 40% seen once, with roughly 13% in the top ten. Sequenced sample: blood. All receptors come from a man between 18 and 29 years old in good health.

This clonotype was seen only a few times. This chain uses TRBV6-5 with TRBJ1-2, with TRBD1 matching 8 bases. Germline CDR1 and CDR2: MNHEY and SVGAGI. V lost 6 bases, J lost 5 bases, and 5 bases stayed unmatched. The CDR3 has 13 amino acids. The CDR3 DNA follows: TGTGCCAGCAGCACGACAGGGGAGTATGGCTACACCTTC. Its protein product is CASSTTGEYGYTF.

V and J are TRBV4-3 and TRBJ2-2; D is unclear. CDR1 LGHNA and CDR2 YSLEER come from the germline V gene. V lost 4 bases to trimming and J lost 0 bases, with 9 bases between them. The CDR3 spans 15 residues. DNA of the CDR3: TGCGCCAGCAGCCCCCTTCGGGCGAACACCGGGGAGCTGTTTTTT. Its translation: CASSPLRANTGELFF.

The chain employs TRBV4-1 and TRBJ2-1; D might be TRBD2 (7 bases). The end of the DNA is better explained by TRBJ2-7, so the J call may be wrong. The length of the CDR3 is 15 residues. Looked up from germline, CDR1 is MGHRA and CDR2 is YSYEKL. The CDR3 protein is CASSPLGGAYNEQYF. The CDR3 DNA reads TGCGCCAGCAGCCCTTTGGGGGGGGCCTACAATGAGCAGTACTTC.

This clonotype was counted between two and nine times. The CDR3 loop is CASSYRDFETQYF. CDR3 in DNA: TGTGCCAGCAGTTACCGGGACTTCGAGACCCAGTACTTC. V is TRBV6-6 and J is TRBJ2-5; TRBD2 is a possible D gene (6 bases). The germline V gene encodes CDR1 MNHNY and CDR2 SVGAGI (reference sequence). Trimming cost V 2 bases and J 5 bases, with 9 bases left between them. The CDR3 sequence is 13 residues long.

Note on this clonotype: A read error may produce the germline difference seen at one junction end. The chain has TRBV7-2 and TRBJ2-1; 8 bases align to TRBD2. CDR1 and CDR2 (germline): SGHTA, FQGNSA. The CDR3 spans 15 residues. The CDR3 spells CAGSLSGSLYNEQFF. The CDR3, as DNA: TGTGCCGGCAGCCTAAGCGGGAGCCTTTACAATGAGCAGTTCTTC.